This is a list of T cell receptor beta chains from one sample in a study of blood T cell repertoires in COVID-19. TCRdb's copy holds only in-frame clones and misses some; the assay was immunoSEQ multiplex PCR. Altogether 190,000 or so clones are present, around nine tenths being singletons, with the ten largest covering approximately 0.93%. The specimen sequenced was peripheral blood. The receptors were sampled from a woman aged 18-29 years who had recovered from COVID-19. Each CDR3 is given with its conserved first and last residue. D genes are given only for firm matches. Size is omitted from some rows. Given values are once, few, many or a class for expanded clones.

V,J,size,D,CDR3,DNA
TRBV5-6,TRBJ1-1,-,TRBD1,CASRYRGITEAFF,TGTGCCAGCAGGTACAGGGGAATCACTGAAGCTTTCTTT
TRBV24-1,TRBJ1-2,-,-,CATRDSFSHGYTF,TGTGCCACCAGAGACAGTTTTTCTCATGGCTACACCTTC
TRBV7-9,TRBJ2-1,-,-,CASSSMGAYNEQFF,TGTGCCAGCAGCTCCATGGGGGCATACAATGAGCAGTTCTTC
TRBV6-5,TRBJ2-1,-,-,CASSSQGFITYNEQFF,TGTGCCAGCAGTTCACAGGGATTTATTACCTACAATGAGCAGTTCTTC
TRBV19,TRBJ2-7,once,-,CASSTDDSTFYEQYF,TGTGCCAGTAGTACCGACGACTCCACCTTCTACGAGCAGTACTTC
TRBV27,TRBJ1-2,once,TRBD1,CASRQTGAHYGYTF,TGTGCCAGCAGGCAGACAGGGGCGCACTATGGCTACACCTTC
TRBV6-5,TRBJ2-3,-,-,CASIARSTDTQYF,TGTGCCAGCATCGCTAGAAGCACAGATACGCAGTATTTT
TRBV27,TRBJ2-1,-,-,CASSLRARSYNEQFF,TGTGCCAGCAGTTTGAGGGCTCGTTCCTACAATGAGCAGTTCTTC
TRBV14,TRBJ1-1,-,-,CASSRWRGEAFF,TGTGCCAGCAGCCGGTGGAGGGGTGAAGCTTTCTTT
TRBV7-3,TRBJ2-1,-,TRBD2,CASSLGTSGDEQFF,TGTGCCAGCAGCTTAGGGACTAGCGGCGATGAGCAGTTCTTC
TRBV7-9,TRBJ1-5,-,TRBD1,CASSSRQGGGPQHF,TGTGCCAGCAGCTCGAGACAGGGGGGAGGGCCCCAGCATTTT
TRBV4-1,TRBJ2-7,-,-,CASSQLLQGGEQYF,TGCGCCAGCAGCCAACTGCTCCAGGGAGGCGAGCAGTACTTC
TRBV9,TRBJ2-2,-,-,CASSLSGGGGELFF,TGTGCCAGCAGCCTCTCAGGGGGAGGCGGGGAGCTGTTTTTT
TRBV4-3,TRBJ2-1,once,TRBD2,CASSRGTGLLNEQFF,TGCGCCAGCAGCCGCGGGACGGGACTACTGAATGAGCAGTTCTTC
TRBV25-1,TRBJ1-4,-,-,CASSEWSGVSEKLFF,TGTGCCAGCAGTGAATGGTCAGGGGTGTCTGAAAAACTGTTTTTT
TRBV6-2/TRBV6-3,TRBJ2-1,-,TRBD1,CASSPDRETYNEQFF,TGTGCCAGCAGCCCAGACAGGGAAACCTACAATGAGCAGTTCTTC
TRBV5-4,TRBJ2-1,-,-,CASSGGGGSSYNEQFF,TGTGCCAGCAGCGGGGGAGGCGGAAGCTCCTACAATGAGCAGTTCTTC
TRBV6-5,TRBJ2-1,-,TRBD2,CASSYSLLAGGQQFF,TGTGCCAGCAGTTACTCACTACTAGCGGGGGGGCAGCAGTTCTTC
TRBV6-4,TRBJ2-3,-,-,CASSEGLTDTQYF,TGTGCCAGCAGTGAAGGACTCACAGATACGCAGTATTTT
TRBV6-5,TRBJ2-4,-,-,CASSRRVEAIQYF,TGTGCCAGCAGTCGCCGGGTGGAGGCCATTCAGTACTTC
TRBV7-3,TRBJ2-1,-,-,CASSLTLGRNPYNEQFF,TGTGCCAGCAGCTTAACCCTGGGGCGAAACCCCTACAATGAGCAGTTCTTC
TRBV19,TRBJ1-2,-,-,CASSPRGNYGYTF,TGTGCCAGTAGCCCCAGGGGAAACTATGGCTACACCTTC
TRBV6-4,TRBJ1-2,-,-,CASSKTFEAPNYGYTF,TGTGCCAGCAGTAAGACTTTCGAGGCTCCTAACTATGGCTACACCTTC
TRBV5-1,TRBJ1-2,-,TRBD1,CASSLGRGLNYGYTF,TGCGCCAGCAGCTTGGGAAGGGGGCTTAACTATGGCTACACCTTC
TRBV5-8,TRBJ2-3,-,-,CASNRQLDTQYF,TGTGCCAGCAACCGACAGCTTGATACGCAGTATTTT
TRBV18,TRBJ2-2,few,TRBD1,CASSQRGQGQAGELFF,TGTGCCAGCTCACAACGCGGACAGGGTCAAGCCGGGGAGCTGTTTTTT
TRBV7-6,TRBJ1-2,-,-,CASSLAAEGVNGYTF,TGTGCCAGCAGCTTAGCGGCTGAGGGAGTGAATGGCTACACCTTC
TRBV4-2,TRBJ2-5,-,-,CASSQEGRRGETQYF,TGTGCCAGCAGCCAAGAAGGACGTCGGGGGGAGACCCAGTACTTC
TRBV9,TRBJ2-5,-,TRBD2,CASSVERGGFGTQYF,TGTGCCAGCAGCGTAGAGCGGGGGGGCTTTGGGACCCAGTACTTC
TRBV5-4,TRBJ2-2,few,TRBD1,CASSQGAGELFF,TGTGCCAGCAGCCAGGGGGCCGGGGAGCTGTTTTTT
TRBV7-9,TRBJ2-1,-,TRBD2,CASSAGLAVEQFF,TGTGCCAGCAGCGCGGGACTAGCTGTTGAGCAGTTCTTC
TRBV7-2,TRBJ2-7,once,-,CASSSSAYEQYF,TGTGCCAGCAGCTCATCGGCCTACGAGCAGTACTTC
TRBV19,TRBJ1-2,-,-,CASSIPSREHYGYTF,TGTGCCAGTAGTATACCAAGCAGGGAACACTATGGCTACACCTTC
TRBV6-2/TRBV6-3,TRBJ2-3,-,TRBD2,CASSYGWASGRSDTQYF,TGTGCCAGCAGTTACGGGTGGGCTAGCGGGAGGTCAGATACGCAGTATTTT
TRBV19,TRBJ2-1,-,-,CASSTTGSPYNEQFF,TGTGCCAGTAGTACGACAGGTTCCCCCTACAATGAGCAGTTCTTC
TRBV5-1,TRBJ2-6,-,-,CASSTGLGANVLTF,TGCGCCAGCAGTACAGGGTTAGGGGCCAACGTCCTGACTTTC
TRBV6-6,TRBJ2-2,-,-,CASTQGTPSTGELFF,TGTGCCAGCACCCAGGGGACACCTTCCACCGGGGAGCTGTTTTTT
TRBV5-4,TRBJ2-2,-,-,CASSLDGHYTGELFF,TGTGCCAGCAGCTTGGATGGACACTACACCGGGGAGCTGTTTTTT
TRBV9,TRBJ1-1,-,-,CASSAAGQDTEAFF,TGTGCCAGCAGCGCCGCAGGGCAGGACACTGAAGCTTTCTTT
TRBV9,TRBJ2-1,-,-,CASSVGYRDNEQFF,TGTGCCAGCAGCGTAGGATATCGGGACAATGAGCAGTTCTTC
TRBV7-9,TRBJ1-2,-,TRBD1,CASSTQGSFYGYTF,TGTGCCAGCAGCACACAGGGGTCCTTCTATGGCTACACCTTC
TRBV29-1,TRBJ2-7,-,TRBD1,CSVVGTGASYEQYF,TGCAGCGTTGTAGGGACAGGGGCCTCCTACGAGCAGTACTTC
TRBV18,TRBJ1-6,-,-,CASSPTTPATATNSPLHF,TGTGCCAGCTCCCCTACCACCCCTGCGACAGCGACCAATTCACCCCTCCACTTT
TRBV20-1,TRBJ1-2,-,-,CSASGFEAHGYTF,TGCAGTGCTAGTGGCTTTGAAGCCCATGGCTACACCTTC
TRBV18,TRBJ2-2,-,-,CATAGSYTGELFF,TGTGCCACCGCCGGGTCGTACACCGGGGAGCTGTTTTTT
TRBV11-2,TRBJ2-7,once,-,CASSLARELAYEQYF,TGTGCCAGCAGCTTAGCCAGGGAATTGGCCTACGAGCAGTACTTC
TRBV7-2,TRBJ2-5,-,-,CASSLGGYRGETQYF,TGTGCCAGCAGCTTAGGTGGCTACCGGGGGGAGACCCAGTACTTC
TRBV11-3,TRBJ2-1,-,-,CASSPRDSNEQFF,TGTGCCAGCAGCCCACGGGATAGCAATGAGCAGTTCTTC
TRBV7-2,TRBJ2-3,-,-,CASSLVELPDTQYF,TGTGCCAGCAGCTTAGTAGAACTCCCAGATACGCAGTATTTT
TRBV3-1/TRBV3-2,TRBJ2-2,-,TRBD1,CASSQDLQGSTGELFF,TGTGCCAGCAGCCAAGATTTACAGGGGAGCACCGGGGAGCTGTTTTTT
TRBV7-9,TRBJ1-2,-,TRBD1,CASSLGRSGGANYGYTF,TGTGCCAGCAGCTTAGGGAGATCAGGGGGCGCGAACTATGGCTACACCTTC
TRBV7-3,TRBJ2-3,-,TRBD2,CASRKTGGPGTDTQYF,TGTGCCAGCAGAAAAACGGGAGGGCCGGGCACAGATACGCAGTATTTT